Listed below are T cell receptor beta chains from one sample, sequenced in a study of beta chain features in type 1 diabetes. Data came from immunoSEQ multiplex PCR; TCRdb stores just in-frame clones and leaves some out. The table includes hundreds of thousands of clones, more than 12% detected once. Sequences were obtained from naive CD4+ T cells from blood. Receptor source: a man younger than 35 with type 1 diabetes. CDR3s include the opening cysteine and the closing phenylalanine or tryptophan. D genes are given only for firm matches. The size field is filled for only some rows; it gives once, few, many or a size class.

d_gene: NA; v_gene: TRBV2; j_gene: TRBJ2-6; abundance: NA; CDR3nt: TGTGCCAGCGGGGGACTGGACGTCCTGACTTTC; CDR3aa: CASGGLDVLTF
d_gene: NA; v_gene: TRBV27; j_gene: TRBJ1-2; abundance: NA; CDR3nt: TGTGCCAGCAGTTCATCGGACAGCCCTAACTATGGCTACACCTTC; CDR3aa: CASSSSDSPNYGYTF
d_gene: TRBD2; v_gene: TRBV10-3; j_gene: TRBJ2-3; abundance: NA; CDR3nt: TGTGCCATCAGGGGGACTAGCGGGTTAGGCACAGATACGCAGTATTTT; CDR3aa: CAIRGTSGLGTDTQYF
d_gene: TRBD2; v_gene: TRBV14; j_gene: TRBJ2-2; abundance: NA; CDR3nt: TGTGCCAGCAGCCAAAAGGAGCGGGGCGCCCTTAACACCGGGGAGCTGTTTTTT; CDR3aa: CASSQKERGALNTGELFF
d_gene: TRBD1; v_gene: TRBV7-6; j_gene: TRBJ1-2; abundance: few; CDR3nt: TGTGCCAGCAGCTTAGGAGTGCAGGGGGGTACCCGTGGTGGCTACACCTTC; CDR3aa: CASSLGVQGGTRGGYTF
d_gene: NA; v_gene: TRBV29-1; j_gene: TRBJ2-7; abundance: NA; CDR3nt: TGCAGCGTTGAAGTGGGGCGGGCCTTCCCTAACTACGAGCAGTACTTC; CDR3aa: CSVEVGRAFPNYEQYF
d_gene: NA; v_gene: TRBV4-2; j_gene: TRBJ1-5; abundance: few; CDR3nt: TGTGCCAGCAGCCAAGAGGGGGGCAGCAATCAGCCCCAGCATTTT; CDR3aa: CASSQEGGSNQPQHF
d_gene: NA; v_gene: TRBV9; j_gene: TRBJ2-1; abundance: few; CDR3nt: TGTGCCAGCAGCGGACAGCTTACTAAGCAGTTCTTC; CDR3aa: CASSGQLTKQFF
d_gene: NA; v_gene: TRBV7-9; j_gene: TRBJ2-7; abundance: NA; CDR3nt: TGTGCCAGCAGCCCCACAGCAACCTACGAGCAGTACTTC; CDR3aa: CASSPTATYEQYF
d_gene: TRBD1; v_gene: TRBV4-3; j_gene: TRBJ2-7; abundance: few; CDR3nt: TGCGCCAGCAGCCAAGATCGTGGGAGAGCAGGGGGCTTTTACAACGAGCAGTACTTC; CDR3aa: CASSQDRGRAGGFYNEQYF
d_gene: NA; v_gene: TRBV6-5; j_gene: TRBJ1-2; abundance: NA; CDR3nt: TGTGCCAGCAGAAGGGACGGTAACTATGGCTACACCTTC; CDR3aa: CASRRDGNYGYTF
d_gene: NA; v_gene: TRBV6-6; j_gene: TRBJ2-2; abundance: NA; CDR3nt: TGTGCCAGCAGTTACGTCGGGGAGCTGTTTTTT; CDR3aa: CASSYVGELFF
d_gene: NA; v_gene: TRBV30; j_gene: TRBJ1-1; abundance: NA; CDR3nt: TGTGCCTGGAGTTCAAGGGGTTTCACTGAAGCTTTCTTT; CDR3aa: CAWSSRGFTEAFF
d_gene: TRBD2; v_gene: TRBV15; j_gene: TRBJ2-1; abundance: NA; CDR3nt: TGTGCCACCAGCAGAGATGCGACTAGCGCTAACAATGAGCAGTTCTTC; CDR3aa: CATSRDATSANNEQFF
d_gene: TRBD1; v_gene: TRBV7-2; j_gene: TRBJ2-5; abundance: few; CDR3nt: TGTGCCAGCAGCTCGGACAGGCAAGAGACCCAGTACTTC; CDR3aa: CASSSDRQETQYF
d_gene: NA; v_gene: TRBV4-2; j_gene: TRBJ1-5; abundance: few; CDR3nt: TGTGCCAGCAGCCTGGACATTCCGAATCAGCCCCAGCATTTT; CDR3aa: CASSLDIPNQPQHF
d_gene: TRBD1; v_gene: TRBV5-6; j_gene: TRBJ2-7; abundance: NA; CDR3nt: TGTGCCAGCAGTTCCCGGACAGGCTCCTACGAGCAGTACTTC; CDR3aa: CASSSRTGSYEQYF
d_gene: NA; v_gene: TRBV30; j_gene: TRBJ1-6; abundance: few; CDR3nt: TGTGCCTGGAGTGGCCAGGGTTCACCCCTCCACTTT; CDR3aa: CAWSGQGSPLHF
d_gene: TRBD1; v_gene: TRBV18; j_gene: TRBJ1-2; abundance: NA; CDR3nt: TGTGCCAGCTCACCACCGGAGGACAGGGGTTCTGGCTACACCTTC; CDR3aa: CASSPPEDRGSGYTF
d_gene: TRBD2; v_gene: TRBV2; j_gene: TRBJ2-3; abundance: few; CDR3nt: TGTGCCATCCCGGGTAGACAGGGAGTTATAGCGGGGGCCGGCACAGATACGCAGTATTTT; CDR3aa: CAIPGRQGVIAGAGTDTQYF
d_gene: NA; v_gene: TRBV19; j_gene: TRBJ1-5; abundance: NA; CDR3nt: TGTGCCAGTAGTATAGAAGGTCGGACCCAGCATTTT; CDR3aa: CASSIEGRTQHF
d_gene: NA; v_gene: TRBV5-4; j_gene: TRBJ2-1; abundance: NA; CDR3nt: TGTGCCAGCAGCTTTGGGGGGGGCCCCTCCTACAATGAGCAGTTCTTC; CDR3aa: CASSFGGGPSYNEQFF
d_gene: NA; v_gene: TRBV7-9; j_gene: TRBJ2-7; abundance: NA; CDR3nt: TGTGCCAGCAGTCCCGGGCTATCAGGGAACGAGCAGTACTTC; CDR3aa: CASSPGLSGNEQYF
d_gene: NA; v_gene: TRBV20-1; j_gene: TRBJ1-3; abundance: few; CDR3nt: TGCAGTGCTAGGTCTGGAAACACCATATATTTT; CDR3aa: CSARSGNTIYF
d_gene: TRBD2; v_gene: TRBV7-3; j_gene: TRBJ2-3; abundance: few; CDR3nt: TGTGCCAGCAGCTCTCGACTAGCGGGGTACACAGATACGCAGTATTTT; CDR3aa: CASSSRLAGYTDTQYF
d_gene: NA; v_gene: TRBV7-6; j_gene: TRBJ1-2; abundance: NA; CDR3nt: TGTGCCAGCAGCGCGGTAAAGGAGGGTGGCTATGGCTACACCTTC; CDR3aa: CASSAVKEGGYGYTF
d_gene: TRBD2; v_gene: TRBV11-2; j_gene: TRBJ2-7; abundance: NA; CDR3nt: TGTGCCAGCAGGCACCGGGAGGCAGGGTTCTACGAGCAGTACTTC; CDR3aa: CASRHREAGFYEQYF
d_gene: NA; v_gene: TRBV6-1; j_gene: TRBJ1-5; abundance: few; CDR3nt: TGTGCCAGCAGTGAAGCAGCGGGGAGTTATAGCAATCAGCCCCAGCATTTT; CDR3aa: CASSEAAGSYSNQPQHF
d_gene: NA; v_gene: TRBV29-1; j_gene: TRBJ1-1; abundance: NA; CDR3nt: TGCAGCGTTGAATACGGCAGGGTGAACACTGAAGCTTTCTTT; CDR3aa: CSVEYGRVNTEAFF
d_gene: NA; v_gene: TRBV7-9; j_gene: TRBJ1-2; abundance: NA; CDR3nt: TGTGCCAGCAGCTTAGGGTGGGAGGATAACTATGGCTACACCTTC; CDR3aa: CASSLGWEDNYGYTF
d_gene: TRBD2; v_gene: TRBV10-3; j_gene: TRBJ2-3; abundance: NA; CDR3nt: TGTGCCATCAGGTCGAGCGGGGGCACAGATACGCAGTATTTT; CDR3aa: CAIRSSGGTDTQYF
d_gene: NA; v_gene: TRBV21-1; j_gene: TRBJ2-7; abundance: NA; CDR3nt: TGTGCCTTTTACTACGAGCAGTACTTC; CDR3aa: CAFYYEQYF
d_gene: NA; v_gene: TRBV7-2; j_gene: TRBJ1-1; abundance: few; CDR3nt: TGTGCCAGCAGCTTAGCCTCGGTTCCCCTGAACACTGAAGCTTTCTTT; CDR3aa: CASSLASVPLNTEAFF
d_gene: NA; v_gene: TRBV30; j_gene: TRBJ1-2; abundance: NA; CDR3nt: TGTGCCTGGACTCTCGACGTGGGGGGCTCTTACGGCTACACCTTC; CDR3aa: CAWTLDVGGSYGYTF
d_gene: NA; v_gene: TRBV30; j_gene: TRBJ2-1; abundance: few; CDR3nt: TGTGCCTGGGGGTTTGTACAGGGTAATGAGCAGTTCTTC; CDR3aa: CAWGFVQGNEQFF